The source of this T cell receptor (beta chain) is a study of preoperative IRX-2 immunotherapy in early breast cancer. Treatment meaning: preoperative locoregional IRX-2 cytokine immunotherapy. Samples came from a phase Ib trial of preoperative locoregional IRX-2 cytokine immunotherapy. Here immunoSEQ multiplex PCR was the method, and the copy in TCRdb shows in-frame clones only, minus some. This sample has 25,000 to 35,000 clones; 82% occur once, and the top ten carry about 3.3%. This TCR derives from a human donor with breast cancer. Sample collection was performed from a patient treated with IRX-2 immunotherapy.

The CDR3 DNA reads TGTGCCTGGAGTGTACGCACTGTGAACACCGGGGAGCTGTTTTTT. This encodes CAWSVRTVNTGELFF. This chain connects TRBV30 to TRBJ2-2; D not certain. The germline CDR1 and CDR2 sequences are GTSNPN and SVGIG (reference sequence). The CDR3 is 15 amino acids. Trimming left V 0 bases short and J 1 base short, with 9 bases between.